These T cell receptor beta chains were read from a single sample in a study of T cells expressing NK-cell markers. TCRdb reanalyzed the 5' RACE reads, giving one entry per CDR3 protein sequence and no DNA. Here the sample table reports about 380,000 distinct CDR3 sequences. Sequencing was done on a sample of blood T cells: a sorted CD56 or NKG2C T cell subset, CD4+ or CD8+ T cells, or bulk PBMC T cells (not recorded which). The receptors were gathered from a man aged 18-75 years in good health. Both conserved end residues are part of each CDR3.

V,length,J,CDR3
TRBV5-1,15,TRBJ2-7,CASSLDTSGVNEQYF
TRBV6-1,13,TRBJ1-6,CASSWGVSSPLHF
TRBV19,15,TRBJ2-3,CASSIGARPTDTQYF
TRBV11-1,14,TRBJ1-6,CASSSRQGRTPLHF
TRBV30,13,TRBJ1-3,CAWIGYSGNTIYF
TRBV21-1,16,TRBJ2-2,CASSKTEPSNTGELFF
TRBV20-1,14,TRBJ2-5,CSALAGGPRETQYF
TRBV3-1,18,TRBJ2-5,CASSQSKLTGADSKTQYF
TRBV7-9,16,TRBJ2-1,CASSPERGNSYNEQFF
TRBV20-1,12,TRBJ2-7,CSVLQGNYEQYF
TRBV2,14,TRBJ2-1,CASTPSPTYNEQFF
TRBV3-1,15,TRBJ2-1,CASSSSKTSYNEQFF
TRBV19,16,TRBJ2-3,CASSIRRGRSTDTQYF
TRBV4-1,16,TRBJ2-7,CASSQDRAGRTYEQYF
TRBV6-5,18,TRBJ2-6,CASSYSIMGGSGANVLTF
TRBV20-1,12,TRBJ2-5,CSASTPSKTQYF
TRBV28,15,TRBJ2-6,CATGRLDSGANVLTF
TRBV5-4,15,TRBJ2-5,CASSLGGLVGETQYF
TRBV9,15,TRBJ2-1,CASSDQVYSYNEQFF
TRBV12-3/TRBV12-4,14,TRBJ1-4,CASTLRGFQQKLFF
TRBV7-2,17,TRBJ2-6,CASSFAQTGSGANVLTF
TRBV28,12,TRBJ2-5,CASSTVQETQYF
TRBV18,16,TRBJ2-1,CASSPIAGGVGYEQFF
TRBV9,14,TRBJ2-5,CASSVVGSGEAQYF
TRBV7-9,14,TRBJ2-3,CASSLFGGGDTQYF
TRBV5-1,15,TRBJ2-4,CASSIPELAKNIQYF
TRBV12-3/TRBV12-4,14,TRBJ2-7,CASRGSGTGMEQYF
TRBV19,17,TRBJ2-5,CASSARQDRGLLKTQYF
TRBV20-1,16,TRBJ2-2,CSAPLRGGRRGGELFF
TRBV7-3,16,TRBJ2-3,CASSLTGGGYTDTQYF
TRBV5-1,13,TRBJ2-2,CASSLAGTGELFF
TRBV6-1,16,TRBJ1-5,CASSEALGGDHQPQHF
TRBV6-1,13,TRBJ1-1,CASRRSSNTEAFF
TRBV20-1,17,TRBJ2-6,CSARDSHTGAGANVLTF
TRBV9,17,TRBJ2-6,CASSVRDTSSGANVLTF
TRBV5-6,12,TRBJ1-1,CASSIRYTEAFF
TRBV28,15,TRBJ2-5,CASKGRGGGKETQYF
TRBV6-1,17,TRBJ2-7,CASRNTLSTGTSYEQYF
TRBV3-1,14,TRBJ2-1,CASSQLKGANEQFF
TRBV18,16,TRBJ2-1,CASSQQLAGGRDEQFF
TRBV2,17,TRBJ2-5,CASSDQASRVLGETQYF
TRBV7-2,17,TRBJ2-3,CASSPRAGGLSTDTQYF
TRBV6-1,15,TRBJ2-1,CASSEELAGLGEQFF
TRBV19,15,TRBJ1-5,CASTSDGKSNQPQHF
TRBV18,14,TRBJ2-1,CASSGEWAYNEQFF
TRBV9,15,TRBJ2-7,CASSVVGGGMDEQYF
TRBV14,17,TRBJ2-1,CASSQDWLAGAEGEQFF
TRBV28,17,TRBJ2-7,CASSLLAGASRSYEQYF
TRBV20-1,13,TRBJ1-1,CSAFDRAPTEAFF